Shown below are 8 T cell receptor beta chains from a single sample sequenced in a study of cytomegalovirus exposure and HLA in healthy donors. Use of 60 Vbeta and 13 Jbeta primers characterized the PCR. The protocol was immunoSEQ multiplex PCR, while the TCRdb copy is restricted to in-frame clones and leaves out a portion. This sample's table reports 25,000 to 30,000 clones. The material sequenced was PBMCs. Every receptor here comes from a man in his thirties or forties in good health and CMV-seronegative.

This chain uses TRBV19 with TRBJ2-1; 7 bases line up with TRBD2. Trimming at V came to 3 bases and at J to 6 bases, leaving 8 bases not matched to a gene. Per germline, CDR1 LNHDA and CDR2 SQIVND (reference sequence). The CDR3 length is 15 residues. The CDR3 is CASSILYGRPNEQFF. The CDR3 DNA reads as TGTGCCAGTAGTATTTTATACGGGAGGCCCAATGAGCAGTTCTTC.

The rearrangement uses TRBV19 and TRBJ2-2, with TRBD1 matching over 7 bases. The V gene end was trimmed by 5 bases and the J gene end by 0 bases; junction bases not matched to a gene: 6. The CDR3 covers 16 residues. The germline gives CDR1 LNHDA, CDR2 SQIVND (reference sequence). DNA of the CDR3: TGTGCCAGTAGTCAACAGGGGATCCCGAACACCGGGGAGCTGTTTTTT. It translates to CASSQQGIPNTGELFF. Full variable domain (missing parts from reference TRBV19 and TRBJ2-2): DGGITQSPKYLFRKEGQNVTLSCEQNLNHDAMYWYRQDPGQGLRLIYYSQIVNDFQKGDIAEGYSVSREKKESFPLTVTSAQKNPTAFYLCASSQQGIPNTGELFFGEGSRLTVL.

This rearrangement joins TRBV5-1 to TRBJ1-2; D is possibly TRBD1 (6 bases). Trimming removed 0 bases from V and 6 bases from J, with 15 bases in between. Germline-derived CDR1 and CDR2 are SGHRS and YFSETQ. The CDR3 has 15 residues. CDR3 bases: TGCGCCAGCAGCTTGGCCGCCAGGGGATTGGATGGCTACACCTTC. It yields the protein CASSLAARGLDGYTF.

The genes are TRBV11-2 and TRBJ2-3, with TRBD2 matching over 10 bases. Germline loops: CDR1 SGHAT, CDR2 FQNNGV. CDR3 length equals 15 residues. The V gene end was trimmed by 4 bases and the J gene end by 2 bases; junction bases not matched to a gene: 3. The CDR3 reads CASSSGLAATDTQYF. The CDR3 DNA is TGTGCCAGCAGCTCCGGACTAGCGGCCACAGATACGCAGTATTTT.

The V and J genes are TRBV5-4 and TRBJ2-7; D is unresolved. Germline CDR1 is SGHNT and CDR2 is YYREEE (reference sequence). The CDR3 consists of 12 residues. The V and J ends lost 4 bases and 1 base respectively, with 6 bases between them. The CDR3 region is CASSPNSYEQYF. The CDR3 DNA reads TGTGCCAGCAGCCCAAATTCCTACGAGCAGTACTTC.

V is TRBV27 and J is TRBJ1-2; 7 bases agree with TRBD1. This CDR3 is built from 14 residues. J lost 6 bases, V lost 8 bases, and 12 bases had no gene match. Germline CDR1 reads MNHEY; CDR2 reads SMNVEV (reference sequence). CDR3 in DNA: TGTGCCAGCGCCTACAGGGGAAAGGAAAATGGCTACACCTTC. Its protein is CASAYRGKENGYTF.

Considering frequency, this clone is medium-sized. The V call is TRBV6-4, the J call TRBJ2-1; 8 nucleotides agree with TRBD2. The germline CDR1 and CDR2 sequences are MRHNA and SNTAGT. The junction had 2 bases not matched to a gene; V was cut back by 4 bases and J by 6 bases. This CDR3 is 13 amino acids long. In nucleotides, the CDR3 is TGTGCCAGCAGTGCCGGGACTAGCAATGAGCAGTTCTTC. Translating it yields CASSAGTSNEQFF.

CDR3 bases: TGTGCCAGCAGCTTGGACAGTAACACTGAAGCTTTCTTT. Translated: CASSLDSNTEAFF. The chain joins TRBV5-4 to TRBJ1-1, with D uncertain. CDR3 length equals 13 residues. In germline, CDR1 is SGHNT, CDR2 YYREEE (reference sequence). The V gene lost 0 bases and the J gene lost 2 bases, with 5 bases spanning the gap. The whole variable domain, remainder taken from reference TRBV5-4 and TRBJ1-1, is ETGVTQSPTHLIKTRGQQVTLRCSSQSGHNTVSWYQQALGQGPQFIFQYYREEENGRGNFPPRFSGLQFPNYSSELNVNALELDDSALYLCASSLDSNTEAFFGQGTRLTVV.